These 11 T cell receptor beta chains originate from one sample sequenced in a study of T cells in Graves' hyperthyroidism and ophthalmopathy. TCR beta CDR3 regions were amplified from RNA transcripts. Primed by the HTBI set, a first-round RT-PCR was run on the TCR CDR3. TCRdb recomputed calls from the multiplex PCR reads with MiXCR, one row per CDR3 protein. The repertoire has under 350,000 distinct CDR3 sequences, over 20% of them found once; the top ten carry roughly 52%. The sequenced material came from blood. The source of these receptors is a woman aged 50 to 60 with Graves' hyperthyroidism.

In this sample, this clonotype turned up many times. The gene calls are TRBV6-1 and TRBJ2-1, with D unclear. The CDR3 sequence is 13 residues long. Germline CDR1 MNHNS, CDR2 SASEGT. The V end was cut by 2 bases, the J end by 2 bases, with 4 bases between. The CDR3 nucleotides are TGTGCCAGCAGTGAACTGGCCTACAATGAGCAGTTCTTC. Protein product: CASSELAYNEQFF.

The chain uses TRBV5-1 and TRBJ1-4, with TRBD1 identical over 7 bases. The germline V gene has CDR1 SGHRS and CDR2 YFSETQ. This CDR3 contains 15 residues. V dropped 5 bases and J dropped 5; count of bases not matched to a gene: 9. This CDR3 reads CASSINSGGNEKLFF. The CDR3 DNA reads TGCGCCAGCAGTATAAACTCAGGGGGGAATGAAAAACTGTTTTTT.

This clonotype was seen many times. The chain carries TRBV12-3 or TRBV12-4 and TRBJ2-7, with 8 bases fitting TRBD2. The length of the CDR3 is 16 residues. The J segment lost 0 bases and the V segment lost 5 bases, leaving 9 bases of the junction unmatched. The CDR3 region is CASSPNLAGASYEQYF. The CDR3 nucleotides are TGTGCCAGCAGTCCGAACCTAGCGGGCGCCTCCTACGAGCAGTACTTC.

This clonotype came up many times. CDR3 DNA sequence: TGCAGCCTCGGACAGGGGGCCGATGAGCAGTTCTTC. Translated: CSLGQGADEQFF. The J gene is TRBJ2-1, the V gene TRBV29-1; 11 bases map to TRBD1. The CDR3 covers 12 residues. Germline V lookup: CDR1 SQVTM, CDR2 ANQGSEA. Losses at the gene ends were 8 bases for V and 8 bases for J; bases not matched to a gene: 5.

The rearrangement joins TRBV28 to TRBJ2-3; 8 nucleotides match TRBD2. V gave up 2 bases and J gave up 6 bases; unmatched junction bases: 7. The CDR3 loop spans 15 amino acids. Per germline, CDR1 MDHEN and CDR2 SYDVKM. The CDR3 loop is CASSLPGGPRDTQYF. The DNA for the CDR3 is TGTGCCAGCAGTTTACCGGGAGGGCCGAGGGATACGCAGTATTTT. The complete variable domain, with remaining parts taken from reference TRBV28 and TRBJ2-3, reads DVKVTQSSRYLVKRTGEKVFLECVQDMDHENMFWYRQDPGLGLRLIYFSYDVKMKEKGDIPEGYSVSREKKERFSLILESASTNQTSMYLCASSLPGGPRDTQYFGPGTRLTVL.

The sample holds many counts of this clonotype. The J gene is TRBJ2-2, the V gene TRBV28; maybe TRBD2 (6 bases). The germline CDR1 and CDR2 sequences are MDHEN and SYDVKM. The CDR3 is 15 amino acids. The ends were cut back, 7 bases at V and 4 bases at J, with 16 bases in the middle. The CDR3 DNA reads TGTGCCAGCAAATTGGCGGGACCTCCCACCGGGGAGCTGTTTTTT. As protein: CASKLAGPPTGELFF.

The chain couples TRBV5-4 to TRBJ2-3; 7 positions agree with TRBD2. The J segment lost 2 bases and the V segment lost 4 bases, leaving 10 bases of the junction unmatched. The CDR3 consists of 16 residues. CDR1 is SGHNT and CDR2 is YYREEE in the germline V gene (reference sequence). The CDR3 spells CASSPRRAGITDTQYF. Here the CDR3 DNA reads TGTGCCAGCAGCCCAAGGAGAGCGGGGATCACAGATACGCAGTATTTT.

This chain uses TRBV29-1 with TRBJ2-1; TRBD2 agrees at 7 bases. The ends lost 4 bases at V and 4 bases at J; junction bases unmatched: 4. The CDR3 runs to 13 residues. Germline-derived CDR1 and CDR2 are SQVTM and ANQGSEA. CDR3 region: CSVGVAGYNEQFF. DNA of the CDR3: TGCAGCGTTGGGGTAGCGGGTTACAATGAGCAGTTCTTC.

This clonotype has more than one count but fewer than ten. This chain connects TRBV6-6 to TRBJ2-1; D is uncertain. V lost 0 bases and J lost 7, with 13 bases in between. CDR1 MNHNY and CDR2 SVGAGI come from the germline V gene (reference sequence). The CDR3 length is 15 residues. CDR3: CASSYSDHLGNEQFF. In DNA, the CDR3 is TGTGCCAGCAGTTACTCGGACCATCTGGGTAATGAGCAGTTCTTC.

This chain connects TRBV27 to TRBJ1-6; D remains ambiguous. The V gene's germline CDR1 is MNHEY and CDR2 SMNVEV (reference sequence). Trimming removed 4 bases at V and 4 bases at J, with 8 bases between. The length of the CDR3 is 14 residues. The CDR3 DNA reads as TGTGCCAGCAGTTACCGGCAATATAATTCACCCCTCCACTTT. It specifies CASSYRQYNSPLHF.

This clonotype occurred a few times. V and J are TRBV4-1 and TRBJ1-3; D is possibly TRBD1 (6 bases). With 4 bases removed from V and 3 bases from J, the gap between germline ends came to 13 bases. This CDR3 comprises 15 residues. Germline V gene data show CDR1 as MGHRA and CDR2 as YSYEKL. The CDR3 coding sequence is TGCGCCAGCAGCCCGAAGAAACAGGGTGGAAACACCATATATTTT. Translation: CASSPKKQGGNTIYF.